The entry below gives a single TCR beta chain sequence along with its context. These data originate in a study of blood T cell repertoires in COVID-19. Background on the study: Whether acute or convalescent, the COVID-19 samples came from the United States, Italy and Spain. The analysed material was cDNA or gDNA that came from T cells, B-cell-depleted T cells, or PBMCs.

In the original workflow: Amplification with reference gene primers provided the estimates of nucleated cell counts. TCRdb's copy holds only in-frame clones and misses some; the assay was immunoSEQ multiplex PCR. Clonal size and the V and J genes are those of that table, whereas D and trimming came from the DNA. The sample lists hundreds of thousands of clones, about 85% occurring once. V was clipped by 3 bases and J by 7 bases; unmatched bases: 4. The length of the CDR3 is 12 residues. CDR1 SQVTM and CDR2 ANQGSEA come from the germline V gene. This receptor was identified in a woman between 50 and 59 years old with active or convalescent COVID-19. The source material was peripheral blood. The chain recombines TRBV29-1 with TRBJ2-7; 9 bases are a match to TRBD2. CDR3 in DNA: TGCAGCGTTGAGCTAGCGGGAAGGGAGCAGTACTTC. Its protein product is CSVELAGREQYF.